Below, 2 T cell receptor beta chains from the same sample are listed, as sequenced in a study of human T cells and chemical hapten exposure. Time point defined: patch test 2, 6 weeks after DPC sensitization. Sample treatment: therapeutic diphenylcyclopropenone sensitization with weekly scalp DPC. TCRdb processed the RACE reads anew with MiXCR; each CDR3 protein has one entry. The sample has a few hundred thousand distinct CDR3 sequences, about 6.9% seen once; the top ten hold under 7%. Sequencing was performed on whole blood, taken in connection with sensitization to the hapten diphenylcyclopropenone (DPC). The receptors were gathered from a young woman with alopecia areata. Some clones in this sample may be carry-over from other donors' samples.

The rearrangement joins TRBV13 to TRBJ2-7, with a possible D match to TRBD1 (6 bases). The CDR3 is 15 residues long. V lost 4 bases, J lost 3 bases, and 16 bases lay in between. Germline values: CDR1 PRHDT, CDR2 FYEKMQ (reference sequence). The CDR3 sequence is CASSSRGLRDYEQYF. Here the CDR3 DNA reads TGTGCCAGCAGCTCCAGGGGATTACGGGACTACGAGCAGTACTTC.

This clonotype was counted ten times or more. The rearrangement links TRBV18 to TRBJ1-1; TRBD1 agrees at 9 bases. J lost 5 bases, V lost 6 bases, and 7 bases had no gene match. Looked up from germline, CDR1 is KGHSH and CDR2 is LQKENI. The length of the CDR3 is 14 residues. CDR3 amino acids: CASSPGTGMTEAFF. In DNA form, the CDR3 reads TGTGCCAGCTCCCCCGGGACAGGGATGACTGAAGCTTTCTTT. Looking up the rest from reference TRBV18 and TRBJ1-1 gives the full variable domain: NAGVMQNPRHLVRRRGQEARLRCSPMKGHSHVYWYRQLPEEGLKFMVYLQKENIIDESGMPKERFSAEFPKEGPSILRIQQVVRGDSAAYFCASSPGTGMTEAFFGQGTRLTVV.